The clone carrying this TCR beta chain was picked up many times. The V and J ends lost 7 bases and 0 bases, in that order; junction bases with no gene match: 7. Germline assignment: CDR1 SGHRS and CDR2 YFSETQ. The CDR3 runs to 16 residues. The table came from immunoSEQ multiplex PCR; TCRdb's copy has only in-frame clones and leaves some out. The sample includes about 380,000 clones, 88% of them seen just once. The sample belongs to a study of blood T cell repertoires in COVID-19. The sequence came from a woman under 30 who had recovered from COVID-19. The source material was PBMCs or T cells enriched from blood (not recorded which). V gene TRBV5-1 combines with J gene TRBJ2-2; 9 bases are a match to TRBD1. CDR3 sequence: CASWTGVNANTGELFF. The CDR3 bases are TGCGCCAGCTGGACAGGGGTAAACGCGAACACCGGGGAGCTGTTTTTT. The full variable domain, rest sourced from reference TRBV5-1 and TRBJ2-2, is KAGVTQTPRYLIKTRGQQVTLSCSPISGHRSVSWYQQTPGQGLQFLFEYFSETQRNKGNFPGRFSGRQFSNSRSEMNVSTLELGDSALYLCASWTGVNANTGELFFGEGSRLTVL.